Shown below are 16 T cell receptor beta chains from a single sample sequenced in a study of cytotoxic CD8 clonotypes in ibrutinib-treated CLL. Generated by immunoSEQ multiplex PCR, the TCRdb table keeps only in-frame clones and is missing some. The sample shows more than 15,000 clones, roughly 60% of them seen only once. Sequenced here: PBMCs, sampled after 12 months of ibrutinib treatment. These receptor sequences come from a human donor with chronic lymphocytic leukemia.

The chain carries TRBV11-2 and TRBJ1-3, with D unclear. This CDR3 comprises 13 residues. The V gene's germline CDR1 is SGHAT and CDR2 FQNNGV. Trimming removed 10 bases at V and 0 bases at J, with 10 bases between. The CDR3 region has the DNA TGTGCCACAGGAACCATCTCTGGAAACACCATATATTTT. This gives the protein CATGTISGNTIYF.

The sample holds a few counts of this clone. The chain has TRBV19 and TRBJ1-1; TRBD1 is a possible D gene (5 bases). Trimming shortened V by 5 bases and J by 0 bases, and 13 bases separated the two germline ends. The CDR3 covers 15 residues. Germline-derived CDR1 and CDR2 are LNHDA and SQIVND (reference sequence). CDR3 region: CASSWGGILNTEAFF. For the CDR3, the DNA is TGTGCCAGTAGTTGGGGCGGCATACTGAACACTGAAGCTTTCTTT. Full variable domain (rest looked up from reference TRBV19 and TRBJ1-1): DGGITQSPKYLFRKEGQNVTLSCEQNLNHDAMYWYRQDPGQGLRLIYYSQIVNDFQKGDIAEGYSVSREKKESFPLTVTSAQKNPTAFYLCASSWGGILNTEAFFGQGTRLTVV.

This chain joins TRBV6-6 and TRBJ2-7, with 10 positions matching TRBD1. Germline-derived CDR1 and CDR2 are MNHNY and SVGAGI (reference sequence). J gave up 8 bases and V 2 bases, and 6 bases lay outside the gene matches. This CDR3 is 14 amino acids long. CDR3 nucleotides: TGTGCCAGCAGTTACCGCGGGACAGGGGAGCAGCAGTACTTC. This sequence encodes CASSYRGTGEQQYF.

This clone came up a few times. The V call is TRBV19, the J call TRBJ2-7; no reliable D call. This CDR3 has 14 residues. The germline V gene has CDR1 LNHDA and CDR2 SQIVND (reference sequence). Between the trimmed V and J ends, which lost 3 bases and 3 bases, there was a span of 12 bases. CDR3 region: CASSIGPQGYEQYF. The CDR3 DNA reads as TGTGCCAGTAGTATTGGCCCCCAAGGCTACGAGCAGTACTTC. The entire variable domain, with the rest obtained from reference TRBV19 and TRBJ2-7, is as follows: DGGITQSPKYLFRKEGQNVTLSCEQNLNHDAMYWYRQDPGQGLRLIYYSQIVNDFQKGDIAEGYSVSREKKESFPLTVTSAQKNPTAFYLCASSIGPQGYEQYFGPGTRLTVT.

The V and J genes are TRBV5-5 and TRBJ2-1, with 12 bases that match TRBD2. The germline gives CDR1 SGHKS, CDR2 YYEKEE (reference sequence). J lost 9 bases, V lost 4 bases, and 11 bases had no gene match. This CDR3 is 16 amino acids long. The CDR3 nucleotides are TGTGCCAGCAGCCGCACGCTAGCGGGAGGGCCGGCTGAGCAGTTCTTC. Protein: CASSRTLAGGPAEQFF.

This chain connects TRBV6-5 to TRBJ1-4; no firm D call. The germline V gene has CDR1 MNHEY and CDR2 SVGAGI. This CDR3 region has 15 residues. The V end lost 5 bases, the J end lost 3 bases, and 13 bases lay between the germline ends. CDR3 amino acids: CASSPDKEANEKLFF. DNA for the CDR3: TGTGCCAGCAGTCCCGACAAGGAGGCTAATGAAAAACTGTTTTTT.

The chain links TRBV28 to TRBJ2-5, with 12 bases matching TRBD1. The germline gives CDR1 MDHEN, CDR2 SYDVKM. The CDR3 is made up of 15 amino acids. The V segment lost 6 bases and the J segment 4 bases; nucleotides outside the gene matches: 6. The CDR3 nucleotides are TGTGCCAGCAGGGGACAGGGGGCTTTATTAGAGACCCAGTACTTC. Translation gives CASRGQGALLETQYF.

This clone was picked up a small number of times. The CDR3 DNA is TGTGCCAGCAGCCAGGGGGGAGATCAGCCCCAGCATTTT. It yields the protein CASSQGGDQPQHF. The chain joins TRBV4-2 to TRBJ1-5; possible D gene TRBD1, 5 bases. Trimming took 3 bases from V and 5 from J, leaving 8 bases between them. The CDR3 loop spans 13 amino acids. Per the germline V gene, CDR1 is LGHNA and CDR2 is YNFKEQ.

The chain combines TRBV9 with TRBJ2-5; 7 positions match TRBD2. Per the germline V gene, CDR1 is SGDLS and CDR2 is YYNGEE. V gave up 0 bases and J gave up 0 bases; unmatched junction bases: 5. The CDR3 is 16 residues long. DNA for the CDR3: TGTGCCAGCAGCGTAGGCGGTCTAGCGGACCAAGAGACCCAGTACTTC. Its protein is CASSVGGLADQETQYF.

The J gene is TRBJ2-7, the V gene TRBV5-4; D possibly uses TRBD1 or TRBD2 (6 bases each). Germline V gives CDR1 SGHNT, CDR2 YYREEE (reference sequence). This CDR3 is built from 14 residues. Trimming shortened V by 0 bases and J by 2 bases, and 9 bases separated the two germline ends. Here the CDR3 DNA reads TGTGCCAGCAGCTTGGACCGGGGGCCCTACGAGCAGTACTTC. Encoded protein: CASSLDRGPYEQYF.

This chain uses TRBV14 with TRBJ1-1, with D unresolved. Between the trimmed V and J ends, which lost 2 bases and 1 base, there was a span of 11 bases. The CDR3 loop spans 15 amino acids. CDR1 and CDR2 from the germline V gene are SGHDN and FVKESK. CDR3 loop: CASSQSGRPNTEAFF. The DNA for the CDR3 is TGTGCCAGCAGCCAATCGGGCAGGCCGAACACTGAAGCTTTCTTT.

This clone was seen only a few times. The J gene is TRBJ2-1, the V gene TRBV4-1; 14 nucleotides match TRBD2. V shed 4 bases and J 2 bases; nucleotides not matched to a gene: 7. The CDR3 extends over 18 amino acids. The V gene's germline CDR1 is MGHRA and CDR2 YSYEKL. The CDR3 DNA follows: TGCGCCAGCAGCCCGTACGGGGGACTAGCGGGAGCCTACAATGAGCAGTTCTTC. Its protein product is CASSPYGGLAGAYNEQFF.

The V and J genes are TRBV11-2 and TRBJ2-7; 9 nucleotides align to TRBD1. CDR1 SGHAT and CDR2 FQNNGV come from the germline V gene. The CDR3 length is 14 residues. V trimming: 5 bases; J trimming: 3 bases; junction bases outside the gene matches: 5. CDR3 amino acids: CASSPATGGYEQYF. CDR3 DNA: TGTGCCAGCAGCCCTGCGACAGGGGGCTACGAGCAGTACTTC.

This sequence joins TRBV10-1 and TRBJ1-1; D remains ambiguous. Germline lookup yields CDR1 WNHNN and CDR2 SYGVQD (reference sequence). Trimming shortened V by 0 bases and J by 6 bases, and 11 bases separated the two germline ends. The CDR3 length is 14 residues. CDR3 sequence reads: CASSESLGYAEAFF. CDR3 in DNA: TGCGCCAGCAGTGAGTCTCTGGGGTACGCTGAAGCTTTCTTT.

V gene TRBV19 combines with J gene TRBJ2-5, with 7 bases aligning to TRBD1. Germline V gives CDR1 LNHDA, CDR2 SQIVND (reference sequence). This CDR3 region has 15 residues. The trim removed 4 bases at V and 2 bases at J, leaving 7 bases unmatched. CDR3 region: CASSTGTVLQETQYF. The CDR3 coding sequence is TGTGCCAGTAGTACGGGGACAGTCCTTCAAGAGACCCAGTACTTC.

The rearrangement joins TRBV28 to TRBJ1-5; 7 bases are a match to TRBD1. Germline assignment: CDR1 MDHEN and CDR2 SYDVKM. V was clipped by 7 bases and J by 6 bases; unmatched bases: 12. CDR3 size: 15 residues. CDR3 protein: CASTPRGQGGQPQHF. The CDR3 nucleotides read TGTGCCAGCACCCCCCGGGGCCAGGGGGGTCAGCCCCAGCATTTT.